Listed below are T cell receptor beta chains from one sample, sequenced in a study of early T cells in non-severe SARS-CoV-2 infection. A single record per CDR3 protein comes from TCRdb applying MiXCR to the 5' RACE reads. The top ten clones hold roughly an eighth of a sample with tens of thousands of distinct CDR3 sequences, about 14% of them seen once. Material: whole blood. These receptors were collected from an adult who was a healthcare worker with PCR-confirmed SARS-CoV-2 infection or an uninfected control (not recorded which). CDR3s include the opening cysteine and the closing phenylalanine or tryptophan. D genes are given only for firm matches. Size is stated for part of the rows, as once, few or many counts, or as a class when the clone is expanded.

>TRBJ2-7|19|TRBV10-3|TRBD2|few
CAISRRTSGSTRSSYEQYF
TGTGCCATCAGTAGGAGGACTAGCGGCAGTACGAGGAGCTCCTACGAGCAGTACTTC
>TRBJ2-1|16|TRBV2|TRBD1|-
CASSGRPGGVGNEQFF
TGTGCCAGCAGTGGACGCCCAGGGGGTGTTGGCAATGAGCAGTTCTTC
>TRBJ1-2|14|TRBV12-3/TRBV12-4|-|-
CASSFSNRNYGYTF
TGTGCCAGCAGTTTTAGCAACAGGAACTATGGCTACACCTTC
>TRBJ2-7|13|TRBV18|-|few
CASSPGGLYEQYF
TGTGCCAGCTCACCGGGCGGACTCTACGAGCAGTACTTC
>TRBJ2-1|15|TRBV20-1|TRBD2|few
CSARRMLAANNEQFF
TGCAGTGCTAGAAGGATGCTAGCGGCAAACAATGAGCAGTTCTTC
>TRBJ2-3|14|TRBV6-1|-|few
CASREQGLADTQYF
TGTGCCAGCAGAGAACAGGGTTTGGCAGATACGCAGTATTTT
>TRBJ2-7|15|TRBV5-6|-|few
CASSPKPLGPYEQYF
TGTGCCAGCAGCCCTAAACCTCTGGGACCCTACGAGCAGTACTTC
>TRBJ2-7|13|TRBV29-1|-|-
CSLTTGPLAEQYF
TGCAGCCTCACTACGGGACCACTAGCCGAGCAGTACTTC
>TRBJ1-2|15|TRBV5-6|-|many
CASSLPTRVSYGYTF
TGTGCCAGCAGCTTGCCCACCCGGGTTTCCTATGGCTACACCTTC
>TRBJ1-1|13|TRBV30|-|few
CAWDMGQNTEAFF
TGTGCCTGGGACATGGGCCAGAACACTGAAGCTTTCTTT
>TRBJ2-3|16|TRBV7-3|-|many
CASSLHPAGSTDTQYF
TGTGCCAGCAGCTTACATCCGGCAGGAAGCACAGATACGCAGTATTTT
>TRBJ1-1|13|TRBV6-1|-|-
CASRRTGGTEAFF
TGTGCCAGCAGACGGACGGGAGGTACTGAAGCTTTCTTT
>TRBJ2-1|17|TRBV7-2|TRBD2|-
CASSLALGLAGLDEQFF
TGTGCCAGCAGCTTAGCTTTGGGACTAGCGGGATTGGATGAGCAGTTCTTC
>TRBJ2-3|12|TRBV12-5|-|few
CASLGSTDTQYF
TGTGCTAGTCTAGGAAGCACAGATACGCAGTATTTT
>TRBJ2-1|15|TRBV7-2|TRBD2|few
CASSLDRTRTNEQFF
TGTGCCAGCAGCTTAGATAGGACTAGAACCAATGAGCAGTTCTTC
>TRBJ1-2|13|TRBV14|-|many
CASSQDTSYGYTF
TGTGCCAGCAGCCAAGATACGAGCTATGGCTACACCTTC
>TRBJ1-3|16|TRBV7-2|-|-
CASSLAGTQPGNTIYF
TGTGCCAGCAGCTTAGCGGGGACACAGCCTGGAAACACCATATATTTT
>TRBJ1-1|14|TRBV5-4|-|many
CASSLEGRGTEAFF
TGTGCCAGCAGCTTGGAGGGCAGGGGCACTGAAGCTTTCTTT
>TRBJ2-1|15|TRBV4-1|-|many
CASSQDLQVRNEQFF
TGCGCCAGCAGCCAAGATTTGCAGGTTAGGAATGAGCAGTTCTTC
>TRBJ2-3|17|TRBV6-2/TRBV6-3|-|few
CASSYFPGTLNTDTQYF
TGTGCCAGCAGTTACTTCCCCGGAACATTAAACACAGATACGCAGTATTTT
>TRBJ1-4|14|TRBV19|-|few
CASSIVSPGEKLFF
TGTGCCAGTAGTATAGTTTCACCGGGCGAAAAACTGTTTTTT
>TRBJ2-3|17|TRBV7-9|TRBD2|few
CASSTYRPSGSTDTQYF
TGTGCCAGCAGCACTTACCGTCCTAGCGGGAGCACAGATACGCAGTATTTT
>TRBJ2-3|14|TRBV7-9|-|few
CASSREFLTDTQYF
TGTGCCAGCAGCCGGGAGTTCCTCACAGATACGCAGTATTTT
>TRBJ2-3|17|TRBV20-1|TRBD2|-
CSARAKRGGRGTDTQYF
TGCAGTGCTAGAGCGAAGCGGGGGGGCCGGGGCACAGATACGCAGTATTTT
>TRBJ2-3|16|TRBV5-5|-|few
CASSLDAGHSTDTQYF
TGTGCCAGCAGCTTGGATGCGGGTCATAGCACAGATACGCAGTATTTT
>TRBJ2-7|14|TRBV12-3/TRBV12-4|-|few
CASRSRGSSYEQYF
TGTGCCAGCAGGTCACGAGGGAGCTCCTACGAGCAGTACTTC
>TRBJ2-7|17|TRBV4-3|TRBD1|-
CASSQDRSPGGKYEQYF
TGCGCCAGCAGCCAAGATAGAAGTCCAGGGGGCAAATACGAGCAGTACTTC
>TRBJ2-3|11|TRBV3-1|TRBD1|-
CARDRADTQYF
TGTGCCAGGGACAGGGCAGATACGCAGTATTTT
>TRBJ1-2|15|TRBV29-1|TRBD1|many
CSVGLTGTASYGYTF
TGCAGCGTTGGTCTTACCGGGACAGCAAGCTATGGCTACACCTTC
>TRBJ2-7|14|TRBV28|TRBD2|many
CASDDSGSAYEQYF
TGTGCCAGCGACGATAGCGGGTCCGCCTACGAGCAGTACTTC
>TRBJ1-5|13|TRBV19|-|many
CASSFRTGQPQHF
TGTGCCAGTAGCTTCCGAACGGGGCAGCCCCAGCATTTT
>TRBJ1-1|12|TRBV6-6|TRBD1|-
CASRQGAVEAFF
TGTGCCAGCAGGCAGGGGGCTGTTGAAGCTTTCTTT
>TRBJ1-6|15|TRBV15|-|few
CATSREGRDNSPLHF
TGTGCCACCAGCAGAGAGGGTCGGGATAATTCACCCCTCCACTTT
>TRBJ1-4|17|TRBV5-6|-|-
CASSFQRRLTRGEKLFF
TGTGCCAGCAGTTTCCAACGACGACTGACGCGGGGTGAAAAACTGTTTTTT
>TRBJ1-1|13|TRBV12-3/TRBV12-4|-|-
CASSPRGGTEAFF
TGTGCCAGCAGTCCTCGGGGCGGGACTGAAGCTTTCTTT
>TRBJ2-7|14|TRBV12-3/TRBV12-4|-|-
CASSLSWVRIEQYF
TGTGCCAGCAGTTTAAGTTGGGTAAGGATCGAGCAGTACTTC
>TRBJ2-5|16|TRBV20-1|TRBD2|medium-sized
CSASLGLAGGGETQYF
TGCAGTGCTAGTTTGGGACTAGCGGGAGGAGGTGAGACCCAGTACTTC
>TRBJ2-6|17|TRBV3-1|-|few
CASSQDSRGSGANVLTF
TGTGCCAGCAGCCAAGATAGCAGGGGATCTGGGGCCAACGTCCTGACTTTC
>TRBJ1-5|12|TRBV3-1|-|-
CASSQGGQPQHF
TGTGCCAGCAGCCAAGGGGGGCAGCCCCAGCATTTT
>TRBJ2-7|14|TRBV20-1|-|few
CSASGSGLTYEQYF
TGCAGTGCTAGCGGGAGTGGCCTAACCTACGAGCAGTACTTC
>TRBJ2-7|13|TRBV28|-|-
CASSRLMAQEQYF
TGTGCCAGCAGCAGACTTATGGCCCAAGAGCAGTACTTC
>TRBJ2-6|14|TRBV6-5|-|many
CASSSYSGANVLTF
TGTGCCAGCAGTTCCTACTCTGGGGCCAACGTCCTGACTTTC
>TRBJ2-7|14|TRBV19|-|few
CASSIGGQSYEQYF
TGTGCCAGTAGTATAGGAGGGCAGTCCTACGAGCAGTACTTC
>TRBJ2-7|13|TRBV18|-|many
CASSKDSGGEQYF
TGTGCCAGCTCAAAGGACAGTGGAGGCGAGCAGTACTTC
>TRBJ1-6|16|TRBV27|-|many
CASSLRGQSYNSPLHF
TGTGCCAGCAGTTTACGGGGACAATCCTATAATTCACCCCTCCACTTT
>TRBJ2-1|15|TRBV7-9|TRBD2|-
CASTRAGATGNEQFF
TGTGCCAGCACCCGTGCGGGAGCCACGGGGAATGAGCAGTTCTTC
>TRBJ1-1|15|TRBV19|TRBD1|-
CASTPPGTGEGGAFF
TGTGCCAGTACCCCACCCGGGACAGGGGAAGGGGGAGCTTTCTTT
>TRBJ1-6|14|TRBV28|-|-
CASSSTQGRSPLHF
TGTGCCAGCAGTAGTACACAGGGTCGATCACCCCTCCACTTT
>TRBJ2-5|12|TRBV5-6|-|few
CASRGLRETQYF
TGTGCCAGCAGAGGGTTGAGAGAGACCCAGTACTTC
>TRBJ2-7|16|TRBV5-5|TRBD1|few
CASSPRQGTGVYEQYF
TGTGCCAGCAGCCCCCGCCAGGGGACAGGGGTCTACGAGCAGTACTTC
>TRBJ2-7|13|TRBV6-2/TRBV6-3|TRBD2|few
CAAKGGSSYEQYF
TGTGCCGCCAAGGGCGGGAGCTCCTACGAGCAGTACTTC
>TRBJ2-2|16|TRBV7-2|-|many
CASSSVAGRTGGELFF
TGTGCCAGCAGCTCGGTCGCAGGGAGGACCGGCGGGGAGCTGTTTTTT
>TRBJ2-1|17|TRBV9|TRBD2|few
CASSVDPLAGVKNEQFF
TGTGCCAGCAGCGTAGACCCATTAGCGGGGGTAAAAAATGAGCAGTTCTTC
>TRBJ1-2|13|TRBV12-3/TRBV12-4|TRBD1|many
CASRSTGGYGYTF
TGTGCCAGCAGATCGACAGGGGGGTATGGCTACACCTTC